These 15 T cell receptor beta chains came from one sample sequenced in a study of radiotherapy plus CTLA-4 blockade in lung cancer. Using immunoSEQ multiplex PCR, the repertoire was profiled, and TCRdb retains in-frame clones only, with some absent. The repertoire has fewer than 100,000 clones, roughly four fifths of them found once; the top ten carry more than 0.65%. Sequencing used peripheral blood, obtained from a patient treated with radiotherapy plus ipilimumab. The receptors derive from a human donor with non-small cell lung cancer who had stable disease on radiotherapy plus ipilimumab.

J is TRBJ1-2 and V is TRBV2; 9 bases are shared with TRBD1. J lost 6 bases, V lost 2 bases, and 1 base had no gene match. The germline gives CDR1 SNHLY, CDR2 FYNNEI. This CDR3 region has 13 residues. The CDR3 coding sequence is TGTGCCAGCAGTGAAACAGGGGGCAATGGCTACACCTTC. Amino acid sequence: CASSETGGNGYTF.

The chain has TRBV29-1 and TRBJ2-7; 11 bases map to TRBD1. The CDR3 contains 17 residues. Germline V lookup: CDR1 SQVTM, CDR2 ANQGSEA. Trimming at V came to 6 bases and at J to 6 bases, leaving 19 bases not matched to a gene. The CDR3 here is CSVIPGTGGTSPGEQYF. The DNA for the CDR3 is TGCAGCGTCATCCCCGGGACAGGGGGTACGAGTCCGGGCGAGCAGTACTTC.

The chain has TRBV6-5 and TRBJ2-7; 9 bases match TRBD2. The CDR3 runs to 14 residues. Germline V gene sequence: CDR1 MNHEY, CDR2 SVGAGI. After removal of 5 bases from V and 1 base from J, the junction contained 3 bases not matched to a gene. CDR3 residues: CASSGTSTSYEQYF. DNA for the CDR3: TGTGCCAGCAGTGGGACTAGCACGTCCTACGAGCAGTACTTC.

The rearrangement uses TRBV10-3 and TRBJ2-1; 13 bases align to TRBD2. The CDR3 totals 17 residues. Unmatched junction bases numbered 13, after V lost 6 bases and J lost 8 bases. CDR1 ENHRY and CDR2 SYGVKD come from the germline V gene. The CDR3, as DNA: TGTGCCATCAGAACCACTAGCGGGAGGGCCAATAGGGATGAGCAGTTCTTC. Its translation: CAIRTTSGRANRDEQFF.

This clone was seen once. V and J are TRBV30 and TRBJ2-2; a weak D match, TRBD2 (6 bases). V was cut by 2 bases and J by 3 bases, with 10 bases left in between. The CDR3 has 14 residues. CDR1 is GTSNPN and CDR2 is SVGIG in the germline V gene (reference sequence). The CDR3 DNA sequence: TGTGCCTGGAGTTCCAGCGGGTACACCGGGGAGCTGTTTTTT. Translation: CAWSSSGYTGELFF.

This clone was seen a handful of times. This chain links TRBV6-5 with TRBJ1-6; D unclear. This CDR3 comprises 14 residues. Trimming left V 9 bases short and J 5 bases short, with 14 bases between. Per germline, CDR1 MNHEY and CDR2 SVGAGI. Here the CDR3 reads CASRPLTDNSPLHF. Here the CDR3 DNA reads TGTGCCAGTCGACCGCTTACTGATAATTCACCCCTCCACTTT.

The gene calls are TRBV4-1 and TRBJ2-1, with 7 bases identical to TRBD1. The germline gives CDR1 MGHRA, CDR2 YSYEKL. This CDR3 is 16 amino acids long. The trim removed 0 bases at V and 5 bases at J, leaving 7 bases unmatched. CDR3 residues: CASSQDGTETNNEQFF. The CDR3 DNA is TGCGCCAGCAGCCAAGATGGGACAGAAACCAACAATGAGCAGTTCTTC.

The rearrangement links TRBV5-1 to TRBJ2-7; D possibly uses TRBD1 or TRBD2 (5 bases each). The germline gives CDR1 SGHRS, CDR2 YFSETQ. Trimming stripped 4 bases from V and 1 base from J, with 15 bases between. This CDR3 spans 15 amino acids. The CDR3 loop is CASSPRGTGSYEQYF. In nucleotides, the CDR3 is TGCGCCAGCAGCCCCCGAGGGACCGGTTCCTACGAGCAGTACTTC. The full variable domain, with the rest looked up from reference TRBV5-1 and TRBJ2-7, is KAGVTQTPRYLIKTRGQQVTLSCSPISGHRSVSWYQQTPGQGLQFLFEYFSETQRNKGNFPGRFSGRQFSNSRSEMNVSTLELGDSALYLCASSPRGTGSYEQYFGPGTRLTVT.

The gene calls are TRBV11-1 and TRBJ2-2; tentative D call: TRBD2 (5 bases). V dropped 5 bases and J dropped 4 bases, with 8 bases sitting between them. The germline V gene encodes CDR1 SGHAT and CDR2 FQDESV (reference sequence). This CDR3 has 13 residues. The CDR3 is CASSGGGTGELFF. CDR3 DNA: TGTGCCAGCAGCGGAGGTGGCACCGGGGAGCTGTTTTTT.

The chain recombines TRBV7-2 with TRBJ1-2, with D unclear. Germline CDR1 SGHTA, CDR2 FQGNSA. The CDR3 has 15 residues. V was shortened by 1 base and J by 0 bases, with 9 bases between the two germline ends. The DNA for the CDR3 is TGTGCCAGCAGCTTAGACAACAGACCTAACTATGGCTACACCTTC. This codes for CASSLDNRPNYGYTF.

CDR3 bases: TGCAGCGTTTCCAGGACAGGGGATACCGGGGAGCTGTTTTTT. Translation: CSVSRTGDTGELFF. V gene TRBV29-1 combines with J gene TRBJ2-2; 9 bases fit TRBD1. The CDR3 totals 14 residues. The V and J ends lost 5 bases and 5 bases, in that order; junction bases with no gene match: 6. The germline CDR1 and CDR2 sequences are SQVTM and ANQGSEA.

The chain uses TRBV5-1 and TRBJ2-7; D gene ambiguous. The CDR3 spans 13 residues. V was pared by 3 bases and J by 6 bases, with 13 bases between. Germline V CDR1 and CDR2: SGHRS, YFSETQ. CDR3 region: CASSSHEVREQYF. Written as DNA, the CDR3 is TGCGCCAGCAGCTCCCACGAGGTACGCGAGCAGTACTTC.

CDR3 residues: CASSPPGGGNTIYF. The DNA for the CDR3 is TGTGCCAGCTCACCACCCGGGGGTGGAAACACCATATATTTT. The V and J genes are TRBV18 and TRBJ1-3, with D tentatively TRBD1 (5 bases). Germline V gene lookup returns CDR1 KGHSH and CDR2 LQKENI. This CDR3 region has 14 residues. Trimming took 0 bases from V and 3 from J, leaving 6 bases between them.

CDR3 sequence: CASKGHTAYEQYF. The CDR3 DNA sequence: TGTGCCAGTAAAGGGCACACAGCCTACGAGCAGTACTTC. The chain is built from TRBV25-1 and TRBJ2-5; D is ambiguous. The better agreement between TRBJ2-7 and the DNA end casts doubt on the J call. Germline V CDR1 and CDR2: MGHDK, SYGVNS. The CDR3 totals 13 residues.

The genes are TRBV7-3 and TRBJ1-1; TRBD1 is a possible D gene (6 bases). V lost 5 bases and J 3 bases, leaving 13 bases between the germline ends. Per the germline V gene, CDR1 is SGHTA and CDR2 is FQGTGA. The CDR3 is made up of 14 amino acids. CDR3 in DNA: TGTGCCAGCAGCCCATGGCAGGGGCACACTGAAGCTTTCTTT. The encoded protein is CASSPWQGHTEAFF.